The rows below give T cell receptor beta chains drawn from one sample of a study of T cells after yellow fever vaccination. Each CDR3 protein gets one entry after TCRdb re-called the 5' RACE reads with MiXCR. The sample holds 620,000 or so distinct CDR3 sequences, about a sixth seen once. The input for sequencing was PBMCs, taken less than 6 days after the first yellow fever vaccination. These TCRs come from a man aged 18 to 30 who received the YFV17D yellow fever vaccine. CDR3s include the opening cysteine and the closing phenylalanine or tryptophan. A D gene is named only where the DNA matches it firmly. Clone size is not always given. Where it is, it says once, few, many or a class for expanded clones.

clone_size,d_call,v_call,j_call,cdr3_aa,cdr3_nt
-,-,TRBV4-1,TRBJ2-1,CASSQGEGEKQFF,TGCGCCAGCAGCCAAGGGGAGGGGGAGAAGCAGTTCTTC
few,-,TRBV6-2/TRBV6-3,TRBJ2-1,CATRNYNEQFF,TGTGCCACTAGAAACTACAATGAGCAGTTCTTC
few,-,TRBV5-5,TRBJ1-5,CASSQRVSNQPQHF,TGTGCCAGCAGCCAGCGGGTTAGCAATCAGCCCCAGCATTTT
many,-,TRBV6-1,TRBJ2-2,CASSEGAETGELFF,TGTGCCAGCAGTGAAGGGGCAGAAACCGGGGAGCTGTTTTTT
-,-,TRBV27,TRBJ1-3,CASKDSSGNTIYF,TGTGCCAGCAAGGACAGCTCTGGAAACACCATATATTTT
few,TRBD1,TRBV6-1,TRBJ2-2,CASSPGQERGELFF,TGTGCCAGCAGTCCGGGACAGGAGCGCGGGGAGCTGTTTTTT
few,TRBD1,TRBV7-2,TRBJ2-7,CASSLVQGASYEQYF,TGTGCCAGCAGCTTAGTCCAGGGGGCCTCCTACGAGCAGTACTTC
-,TRBD1,TRBV28,TRBJ2-3,CASSPPGQGTQYF,TGTGCCAGCAGTCCGCCGGGACAGGGAACGCAGTATTTT
few,-,TRBV21-1,TRBJ2-7,CASSKAYRGGLYEQYF,TGTGCCAGCAGCAAAGCGTACAGGGGTGGGTTATACGAGCAGTACTTC
-,-,TRBV5-1,TRBJ1-1,CASSLSPDVTEAFF,TGCGCCAGCAGCTTGTCGCCCGACGTCACTGAAGCTTTCTTT
-,TRBD2,TRBV25-1,TRBJ2-3,CASSGTFGLAGDLVTDTQYF,TGTGCCAGCAGTGGAACTTTTGGGCTAGCGGGGGACCTGGTCACAGATACGCAGTATTTT
-,-,TRBV5-1,TRBJ1-1,CASSLASGDTEAFF,TGCGCCAGCAGCTTGGCCTCGGGGGACACTGAAGCTTTCTTT
few,-,TRBV6-2/TRBV6-3,TRBJ1-5,CASSYREGQPQHF,TGTGCCAGCAGTTATAGGGAGGGACAGCCCCAGCATTTT
-,TRBD1,TRBV4-1,TRBJ1-4,CASSLTTGEKLFF,TGCGCCAGCAGCCTTACGACAGGGGAAAAACTGTTTTTT
once,TRBD2,TRBV29-1,TRBJ2-3,CSVEDRSGGAGDTQYF,TGCAGCGTTGAAGATCGTAGCGGGGGGGCAGGGGATACGCAGTATTTT
-,-,TRBV5-1,TRBJ2-4,CASSSGHSGKNIQYF,TGCGCCAGCAGCTCTGGACACTCCGGCAAAAACATTCAGTACTTC
few,TRBD1,TRBV7-7,TRBJ2-2,CASSRPGTDNTGELFF,TGTGCCAGCAGCCGGCCCGGGACAGATAACACCGGGGAGCTGTTTTTT
-,-,TRBV11-2,TRBJ2-7,CASSFTYRKSYEQYF,TGTGCCAGCAGCTTTACCTACCGCAAATCCTACGAGCAGTACTTC
-,-,TRBV18,TRBJ2-7,CASSPTTYSSYEQYF,TGTGCCAGCTCACCCACGACATATAGCTCCTACGAGCAGTACTTC
-,-,TRBV7-2,TRBJ2-7,CASSLGGSGHEQYF,TGTGCCAGCAGCTTAGGGGGGAGTGGTCACGAGCAGTACTTC
-,TRBD2,TRBV4-2,TRBJ2-7,CASSQDGGPGRAGTYEQYF,TGTGCCAGCAGCCAAGATGGAGGGCCGGGGAGGGCTGGGACCTACGAGCAGTACTTC
many,-,TRBV7-3,TRBJ1-1,CASSADSVGNTEAFF,TGTGCCAGCAGCGCCGACAGTGTGGGGAACACTGAAGCTTTCTTT
-,TRBD1,TRBV6-5,TRBJ1-2,CASSYYDRANYGYTF,TGTGCCAGCAGCTATTACGACAGGGCTAACTATGGCTACACCTTC
-,TRBD1,TRBV9,TRBJ1-4,CASSTSRTGFRKLFF,TGTGCCAGCAGCACCAGCAGGACAGGGTTCCGAAAACTGTTTTTT
-,-,TRBV6-5,TRBJ1-1,CASSYSTSGGGGATEAFF,TGTGCCAGCAGTTACTCGACGTCGGGGGGAGGGGGAGCCACTGAAGCTTTCTTT
-,-,TRBV24-1,TRBJ2-6,CATSHKPGDSGANVLTF,TGTGCCACCAGCCATAAACCAGGGGACTCTGGGGCCAACGTCCTGACTTTC
-,-,TRBV11-2,TRBJ2-3,CASSLGVRLEGTDTQYF,TGTGCCAGCAGCTTAGGGGTCCGGCTAGAAGGCACAGATACGCAGTATTTT
few,-,TRBV7-9,TRBJ2-2,CASSLQGHTGELFF,TGTGCCAGCAGCTTACAGGGGCACACCGGGGAGCTGTTTTTT
-,TRBD1,TRBV2,TRBJ2-2,CASSLQGATNTGELFF,TGTGCCAGCAGTCTACAGGGGGCTACGAACACCGGGGAGCTGTTTTTT
few,-,TRBV7-8,TRBJ2-1,CASSSQIGQTNGQFF,TGTGCCAGCAGCTCGCAGATCGGACAGACGAACGGGCAGTTCTTC
few,TRBD1,TRBV12-3/TRBV12-4,TRBJ2-1,CASSLGAGGYEQFF,TGTGCCAGCAGTTTAGGGGCAGGGGGCTATGAGCAGTTCTTC
-,-,TRBV19,TRBJ2-1,CASTSMGNEQFF,TGTGCCAGTACTAGCATGGGCAATGAGCAGTTCTTC
few,-,TRBV20-1,TRBJ1-2,CSATLFASYGYTF,TGCAGTGCCACATTATTTGCGTCGTATGGCTACACCTTC
-,TRBD2,TRBV5-1,TRBJ2-3,CASSLALAGMADTQYF,TGCGCCAGCAGCTTGGCTCTAGCGGGGATGGCAGATACGCAGTATTTT
-,-,TRBV6-5,TRBJ2-2,CASSYSRGLPGELFF,TGTGCCAGCAGTTACTCCAGGGGACTCCCCGGGGAGCTGTTTTTT
-,-,TRBV4-3,TRBJ2-3,CAGSQAPGTLGTDTQYF,TGCGCCGGCAGCCAAGCCCCCGGGACTTTGGGCACAGATACGCAGTATTTT
many,-,TRBV12-3/TRBV12-4,TRBJ2-3,CASSLGGTTDTQYF,TGTGCCAGCAGTTTGGGCGGAACCACAGATACGCAGTATTTT
few,TRBD1,TRBV20-1,TRBJ1-2,CSARGDGTDYGYTF,TGCAGTGCTAGAGGAGACGGGACAGACTATGGCTACACCTTC
few,-,TRBV4-1,TRBJ1-5,CASSQALSKYQPQHF,TGCGCCAGCAGCCAAGCCCTCAGCAAGTACCAGCCCCAGCATTTT
few,TRBD1,TRBV24-1,TRBJ2-1,CATSGSGTGFNEQFF,TGTGCCACCAGTGGCTCCGGGACAGGGTTTAATGAGCAGTTCTTC
-,-,TRBV5-4,TRBJ2-3,CASSLAQYTDTQYF,TGTGCCAGCAGCTTGGCGCAGTACACAGATACGCAGTATTTT
-,-,TRBV7-9,TRBJ2-3,CASSSRRLSTDTQYF,TGTGCCAGCAGCTCCAGAAGACTAAGCACAGATACGCAGTATTTT
-,-,TRBV7-9,TRBJ1-1,CASSHGNTEAFF,TGTGCCAGCAGCCACGGCAATACTGAAGCTTTCTTT